The 22 T cell receptor beta chains presented below share a single source sample, sequenced in a study of T cell repertoires in cytomegalovirus infection. From the reads, TCRdb called clonotypes with MiXCR, one entry per CDR3 protein. The data hold 650,000 to 850,000 distinct CDR3 sequences, with 29% observed a single time. The antigens these receptors bind are not known. This material consisted of cultured CD8+ T cells from PBMCs, taken from culture after CMV antigen stimulation. Every receptor here comes from a human donor in good health (CMV status not recorded). Some clones in this sample may be carry-over from other donors' samples.

In its sample, this clonotype was seen a few times. The V and J genes are TRBV7-6 and TRBJ2-5; D gene uncertain. Germline CDR1 SGHVS, CDR2 FNYEAQ. With 1 base removed from V and 5 bases from J, the gap between germline ends came to 11 bases. The CDR3 contains 14 residues. CDR3 bases: TGTGCCAGCAGCTTAGAGGGAAGATGGGAGACCCAGTACTTC. This codes for CASSLEGRWETQYF.

This chain links TRBV10-3 with TRBJ1-2; D is possibly TRBD1 (5 bases). The ends were cut back, 3 bases at V and 1 base at J, with 9 bases in the middle. The CDR3 contains 14 residues. Germline-derived CDR1 and CDR2 are ENHRY and SYGVKD. CDR3 sequence reads: CAISDEGLNYGYTF. As DNA, the CDR3 is TGTGCCATCAGTGACGAGGGGCTTAACTATGGCTACACCTTC.

The rearrangement joins TRBV14 to TRBJ2-3; D may be TRBD1 or TRBD2 (7 bases each). Germline CDR1 and CDR2: SGHDN and FVKESK. V dropped 0 bases and J dropped 8 bases, with 21 bases sitting between them. CDR3 length equals 17 residues. CDR3 coding DNA: TGTGCCAGCAGCCAAGAGGAGGGAGGGGGCGACTGGGCTACGCAGTATTTT. Protein product: CASSQEEGGGDWATQYF.

The chain recombines TRBV27 with TRBJ2-1; 10 bases are a match to TRBD2. With 5 bases clipped from V and 12 bases from J, the junction kept 16 bases outside the gene matches. This CDR3 contains 16 residues. Germline V gene lookup returns CDR1 MNHEY and CDR2 SMNVEV (reference sequence). The DNA of the CDR3 is TGTGCCAGCAGTGTAGCTAGCGGGGGTCTAACAATGATGCAGTTCTTC. Translating it yields CASSVASGGLTMMQFF.

V gene TRBV6-5 combines with J gene TRBJ2-3; D might be TRBD1 (6 bases). CDR3 length: 16 amino acids. The germline V gene has CDR1 MNHEY and CDR2 SVGAGI. V dropped 2 bases and J dropped 1 base, with 13 bases sitting between them. The CDR3 nucleotides read TGTGCCAGCAGTTACGTGGGGGCCGACGGCACAGATACGCAGTATTTT. It is translated as CASSYVGADGTDTQYF.

This clonotype was seen only once. The rearrangement uses TRBV27 and TRBJ1-4; no reliable D call. The germline V gene has CDR1 MNHEY and CDR2 SMNVEV (reference sequence). This CDR3 spans 14 amino acids. The V end was cut by 5 bases, the J end by 7 bases, with 14 bases between. The CDR3 sequence: CASSPLGGLEKLFF. CDR3 coding DNA: TGTGCCAGCAGTCCCCTGGGTGGCCTTGAAAAACTGTTTTTT.

The chain employs TRBV5-6 and TRBJ1-6; TRBD1 might be the D (5 bases). Trimming removed 1 base from V and 6 bases from J, with 11 bases in between. The CDR3 length is 15 residues. Germline CDR1 is SGHDT and CDR2 is YYEEEE. DNA of the CDR3: TGTGCCAGCAGCTTGATCGGGGCTGCTAATTCACCCCTCCACTTT. This codes for CASSLIGAANSPLHF.

This clonotype was seen a handful of times. The chain uses TRBV4-2 and TRBJ2-1, with 10 bases aligning to TRBD2. Trimming at V came to 0 bases and at J to 7 bases, leaving 6 bases not matched to a gene. The germline CDR1 and CDR2 sequences are LGHNA and YNFKEQ. The CDR3 has 16 amino acids. The CDR3 region is CASSQEAGGQGNEQFF. The CDR3 region has the DNA TGTGCCAGCAGCCAAGAAGCGGGGGGGCAAGGAAATGAGCAGTTCTTC.

The chain couples TRBV6-1 to TRBJ1-6; 10 bases map to TRBD1. The junction had 5 bases not matched to a gene; V was cut back by 6 bases and J by 9 bases. CDR1 and CDR2 (germline): MNHNS, SASEGT. This CDR3 is 14 amino acids long. In DNA form, the CDR3 reads TGTGCCAGCAGAAGCGGACAGGGGGGTTCACCCCTCCACTTT. Protein sequence: CASRSGQGGSPLHF.

This clonotype appeared a few times. The rearrangement uses TRBV7-9 and TRBJ1-1; D gene ambiguous. V was trimmed by 1 base and J by 3 bases, leaving 12 bases between them. CDR3 length equals 15 residues. Germline V gene data show CDR1 as SEHNR and CDR2 as FQNEAQ (reference sequence). Here the CDR3 reads CASSLGAGPDTEAFF. The CDR3 nucleotides read TGTGCCAGCAGCTTAGGAGCAGGCCCTGACACTGAAGCTTTCTTT.

V gene TRBV6-6 combines with J gene TRBJ1-5, with no clear D. Per the germline V gene, CDR1 is MNHNY and CDR2 is SVGAGI (reference sequence). CDR3 length: 16 residues. V was pared by 1 base and J by 3 bases, with 13 bases between. CDR3: CASSYLKARVNQPQHF. CDR3 nucleotides: TGTGCCAGCAGTTACTTAAAGGCGAGGGTCAATCAGCCCCAGCATTTT.

This clonotype has only one observation. The rearrangement joins TRBV4-3 to TRBJ2-1; either TRBD1 or TRBD2 may supply D (6 bases each). Trimming took 6 bases from V and 9 from J, leaving 24 bases between them. Germline V CDR1 and CDR2: LGHNA, YSLEER. The CDR3 spans 16 residues. This chain's CDR3 is CASRRTTGLTFSEQFF. In DNA, the CDR3 is TGCGCCAGCAGACGGACTACAGGGTTGACGTTTAGTGAGCAGTTCTTC.

V gene TRBV20-1 combines with J gene TRBJ2-1; 7 nucleotides align to TRBD1. Germline trimming cut 5 bases from V and 6 bases from J; bases unmatched to any gene: 4. This CDR3 contains 12 residues. Per the germline V gene, CDR1 is DFQATT and CDR2 is SNEGSKA (reference sequence). The CDR3: CSALRQGNEQFF. The CDR3 DNA follows: TGCAGTGCTTTACGACAGGGCAATGAGCAGTTCTTC.

This clonotype was seen repeatedly, ten times or more. This rearrangement joins TRBV7-6 to TRBJ1-2; D not resolved. The CDR3 is 13 residues long. Germline V gene data show CDR1 as SGHVS and CDR2 as FNYEAQ. The V gene lost 5 bases and the J gene lost 4 bases, with 11 bases spanning the gap. CDR3 in DNA: TGTGCCAGCAGCATGGGCGGCAGCTATGGCTACACCTTC. This codes for CASSMGGSYGYTF. The whole variable domain, filled in from reference TRBV7-6 and TRBJ1-2, reads GAGVSQSPRYKVTKRGQDVALRCDPISGHVSLYWYRQALGQGPEFLTYFNYEAQQDKSGLPNDRFSAERPEGSISTLTIQRTEQRDSAMYRCASSMGGSYGYTFGSGTRLTVV.

The CDR3 loop is CASSPNRTAEAFF. CDR3 sequence (DNA): TGTGCCAGCAGCCCAAACAGGACCGCTGAAGCTTTCTTT. The chain carries TRBV7-9 and TRBJ1-1, with TRBD1 as a possible D gene (5 bases). This CDR3 is built from 13 residues. Germline V gene sequence: CDR1 SEHNR, CDR2 FQNEAQ (reference sequence). With 5 bases removed from V and 6 bases from J, the gap between germline ends came to 13 bases.

This clonotype was counted many times. This rearrangement joins TRBV7-2 to TRBJ1-4; TRBD1 is a possible D gene (6 bases). V lost 5 bases and J 7 bases, leaving 17 bases between the germline ends. Germline V gene sequence: CDR1 SGHTA, CDR2 FQGNSA. CDR3 length: 15 residues. For the CDR3, the DNA is TGTGCCAGCAGCAAGGCCAGGGGCTTTAGTGAAAAACTGTTTTTT. It encodes CASSKARGFSEKLFF.

This clonotype was counted a few times. This chain connects TRBV7-9 to TRBJ2-6; 8 bases agree with TRBD1. Germline CDR1 reads SEHNR; CDR2 reads FQNEAQ (reference sequence). The CDR3 is 19 residues long. With 5 bases clipped from V and 1 base from J, the junction kept 13 bases outside the gene matches. The CDR3 reads CASSTTGTGDLSGANVLTF. The CDR3 DNA reads as TGTGCCAGCAGCACAACCGGGACAGGTGATTTATCTGGGGCCAACGTCCTGACTTTC.

The V call is TRBV4-1, the J call TRBJ1-5; D gene uncertain. The CDR3 is 13 residues long. CDR1 and CDR2 (germline): MGHRA, YSYEKL. The germline V and J ends were trimmed by 1 base and 4 bases, with 5 bases remaining between them. The CDR3 spells CASSQVENQPQHF. In DNA, the CDR3 is TGCGCCAGCAGCCAAGTTGAAAATCAGCCCCAGCATTTT.

The chain uses TRBV6-6 and TRBJ2-1; TRBD1 might be the D (6 bases). CDR1 is MNHNY, CDR2 SVGAGI, per germline (reference sequence). CDR3 length equals 12 residues. The V gene lost 5 bases and the J gene lost 9 bases, with 11 bases spanning the gap. The CDR3 nucleotides are TGTGCCAGCAGTACAGGGATCGCTGAGCAGTTCTTC. This codes for CASSTGIAEQFF.

This clonotype was counted a few times. CDR3: CASSQDDLHSGNTIYF. CDR3 DNA: TGTGCCAGCAGCCAAGATGACCTACACTCTGGAAACACCATATATTTT. This rearrangement joins TRBV4-2 to TRBJ1-3; no clear D gene. V was shortened by 0 bases and J by 0 bases, with 9 bases between the two germline ends. CDR1 is LGHNA, CDR2 YNFKEQ, per germline. This CDR3 spans 16 amino acids.

The V call is TRBV27, the J call TRBJ2-7; D is ambiguous. In germline, CDR1 is MNHEY, CDR2 SMNVEV (reference sequence). Trimming pared 6 bases from V and 0 bases from J, leaving 18 bases between. The CDR3 has 16 residues. The DNA for the CDR3 is TGTGCCAGCAGCACACAGCCGACCTGGAGCTCCTACGAGCAGTACTTC. Its translation is CASSTQPTWSSYEQYF.

This clonotype showed up just a few times. The chain recombines TRBV6-1 with TRBJ1-3, with D hard to call. Germline CDR1 and CDR2: MNHNS and SASEGT. V gave up 2 bases and J gave up 0 bases, with 11 bases separating them. The CDR3 extends over 16 amino acids. CDR3 in amino acids: CASSEWGILSGNTIYF. CDR3 DNA: TGTGCCAGCAGTGAATGGGGTATCCTCTCTGGAAACACCATATATTTT.